This is a list of T cell receptor beta chains from one sample in a study of blood T cell repertoires in COVID-19. The protocol was immunoSEQ multiplex PCR, while the TCRdb copy is restricted to in-frame clones and leaves out a portion. Counted here are about 230,000 clones, over 80% occurring once; the ten biggest clones make up 1.3%. The sample was peripheral blood. The receptor source for this set is a woman aged 25 to 45 with COVID-19, enrolled during active disease. Each CDR3 is given with its conserved first and last residue. A D gene is named only where the DNA matches it firmly. Expanded clones are given a class, and other clones once, few, many or no size at all.

CDR3nt,CDR3aa,v_gene,d_gene,j_gene,abundance
TGTGCCTGGAGTCCGGGACAAAATCAGCCCCAGCATTTT,CAWSPGQNQPQHF,TRBV30,.,TRBJ1-5,.
TGTGCCAGCAGTTACCCGGACTTGCAGTACTTC,CASSYPDLQYF,TRBV6-2/TRBV6-3,.,TRBJ2-5,.
TGTGCCAGCAGCCAAGGAGTCCAGCGCAGTTACGAGCAGTACTTC,CASSQGVQRSYEQYF,TRBV4-2,.,TRBJ2-7,.
TGTGCCAGCAGCTTAGGCGACAACCAGCCCCAGCATTTT,CASSLGDNQPQHF,TRBV7-6,.,TRBJ1-5,.
TGCGCCAGCAGCTTGACCGGGACTTCCTACGAGCAGTACTTC,CASSLTGTSYEQYF,TRBV5-1,.,TRBJ2-7,.
TGTGCCAGCAGCCCTGGGGCCAATGAGCAGTTCTTC,CASSPGANEQFF,TRBV6-6,.,TRBJ2-1,.
TGCGCCAGCAGCCTCCAGACAGGGCCCAACTATGGCTACACCTTC,CASSLQTGPNYGYTF,TRBV4-3,TRBD1,TRBJ1-2,.
TGTGCCAGCAGCCACGGTGGGCAGTCTAATGAAAAACTGTTTTTT,CASSHGGQSNEKLFF,TRBV3-1/TRBV3-2,.,TRBJ1-4,.
TGTGCCAGCAGATCTACCGGGACACTAGATTCACCCCTCCACTTT,CASRSTGTLDSPLHF,TRBV6-5,.,TRBJ1-6,.
TGTGCCAGCAGCCCACAGGGTCGGGGTGAGCAGTTCTTC,CASSPQGRGEQFF,TRBV7-9,.,TRBJ2-1,.
TGCGCCAGCAGCTTGGGCAGGGCCGCGAACACCGGGGAGCTGTTTTTT,CASSLGRAANTGELFF,TRBV5-1,.,TRBJ2-2,.
TGTGCCAGCAGCGTCGGTAATAATTCACCCCTCCACTTT,CASSVGNNSPLHF,TRBV7-2,.,TRBJ1-6,.
TGTGCCAGCAGCGCCGGGGGGGACGGTTCCTACGAGCAGTACTTC,CASSAGGDGSYEQYF,TRBV9,TRBD2,TRBJ2-7,.
TGTGCCAGCAGCTCCAAACCGCTATACAATGAGCAGTTCTTC,CASSSKPLYNEQFF,TRBV7-2,.,TRBJ2-1,.
TGTGCCAGCACCACGACAGGACCCCACGAGCAGTACTTC,CASTTTGPHEQYF,TRBV5-6,.,TRBJ2-7,.
TGTGCCACCAGCAGAGATACGAGGGGAGGGTCCTACGAGCAGTACTTC,CATSRDTRGGSYEQYF,TRBV15,TRBD2,TRBJ2-7,.
TGTGCCACCAGCTCCCAGTTTGGGAACACTGAAGCTTTCTTT,CATSSQFGNTEAFF,TRBV15,.,TRBJ1-1,.
TGTGCCAGCAGTTCTAGCGGGATTGTGTACTTC,CASSSSGIVYF,TRBV2,TRBD2,TRBJ2-4,few
TGTGCCAGCAGTGAAAGGACTAGCGGACCTCGGAATGAGCAGTTCTTC,CASSERTSGPRNEQFF,TRBV2,TRBD2,TRBJ2-1,.
TGTGCCAGCAGCCCCACATCTGGAAACACCATATATTTT,CASSPTSGNTIYF,TRBV7-2,.,TRBJ1-3,.
TGTGCCATCAGTGATTCCCCGTCTTTGAACACTGAAGCTTTCTTT,CAISDSPSLNTEAFF,TRBV10-3,.,TRBJ1-1,.
TGTGCCAGCAGTGGGGCAGGGGGCAAGGAGACCCAGTACTTC,CASSGAGGKETQYF,TRBV2,TRBD1,TRBJ2-5,.
TGTGCCAGCAGCTTAGCGCGCGGGAGCAGTGAGCAGTTCTTC,CASSLARGSSEQFF,TRBV7-2,TRBD2,TRBJ2-1,.
TGTGCCAGCAGCATGCCCCGAGGACAGGCACCTGGGGCCAACGTCCTGACTTTC,CASSMPRGQAPGANVLTF,TRBV2,TRBD1,TRBJ2-6,.